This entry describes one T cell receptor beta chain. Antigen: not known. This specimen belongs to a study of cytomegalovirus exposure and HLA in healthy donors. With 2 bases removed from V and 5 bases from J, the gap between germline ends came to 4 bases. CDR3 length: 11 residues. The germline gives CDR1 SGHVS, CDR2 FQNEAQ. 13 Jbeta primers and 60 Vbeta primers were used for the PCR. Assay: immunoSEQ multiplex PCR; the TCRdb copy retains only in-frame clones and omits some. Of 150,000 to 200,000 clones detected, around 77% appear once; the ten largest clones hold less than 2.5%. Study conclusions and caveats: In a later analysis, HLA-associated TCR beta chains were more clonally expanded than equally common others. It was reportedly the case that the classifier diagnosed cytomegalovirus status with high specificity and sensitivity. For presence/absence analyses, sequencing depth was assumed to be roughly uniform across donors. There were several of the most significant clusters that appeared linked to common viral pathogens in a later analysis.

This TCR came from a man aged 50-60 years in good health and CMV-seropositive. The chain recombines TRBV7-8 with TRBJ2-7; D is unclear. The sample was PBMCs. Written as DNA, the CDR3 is TGTGCCAGCAGCTTACGGGACGAGCAGTACTTC. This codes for CASSLRDEQYF.